This entry concerns a single T cell receptor (beta chain). The data were obtained in a study of technical replicates of blood from a few donors. Generated by immunoSEQ multiplex PCR, the TCRdb table keeps only in-frame clones and is missing some. The sample lists more than 65,000 clones; 85% to 95% were seen once. Germline CDR1 reads LNHDA; CDR2 reads SQIVND (reference sequence). V was pared by 5 bases and J by 0 bases, with 10 bases between. The CDR3 extends over 14 amino acids. The TCR comes from a human donor in good health. Sequenced sample: T cells isolated from PBMCs. This chain joins TRBV19 and TRBJ1-2, with no clear D. CDR3 nucleotides: TGTGCCAGTAGTCCCAATTCGGCTAACTATGGCTACACCTTC. Translating gives CASSPNSANYGYTF.